This T cell receptor beta chain stems from a study of blood T cell repertoires in COVID-19 (dated by TCRdb to between 2020 and 2021). Describing the broader study: Collaborator samples came from the United States, Italy and Spain and covered acute and convalescent phases of COVID-19. The samples were drawn from the first 160 participants of the ongoing ImmuneRACE study and from 950 to 1,500 subjects provided by 6 global collaborators. Sample metadata almost always included a de-identified subject ID, COVID-19 status, age in years and sex. The prospective study material was composed of cDNA or gDNA derived from T cells, B-cell-depleted T cells, or PBMCs. The repertoires were released in a freely available public database meant as a resource for research on the immune response to SARS-CoV-2. Where available, HLA class I and class II types were taken from metadata supplied by the sample provider and were not determined by assay-based typing. Subjects who had been exposed to COVID-19, were actively infected with it, or had recovered from it provided the deeply sampled blood TCRbeta repertoires that made up the dataset. Overall study outcomes, separate from this receptor: Clinical and demographic metadata were provided uncurated, with the amount varying by source and participant.

Of note for this clone: This clone's antigen is unknown. Base-call qualities are not available, and no considerably larger clone is one nucleotide away.

The germline V gene (reference sequence) supplies CDR1 LNHDA and CDR2 SQIVND. V is reduced by 2 bases and J by 6 bases, leaving a spacing of 17 bases between them. The CDR3 numbers 15 residues from cysteine through phenylalanine. Solely the CDR3 DNA is kept, with 45 bases framed from the first base. TCRbeta CDR3 regions were amplified from genomic DNA by means of the immunoSEQ Assay, a bias-controlled multiplex PCR. Per the authors' processing: The number of nucleated cells in each sample was estimated by amplification of reference gene primers within the assay. To quantify the absolute abundance of each unique TCRbeta CDR3 rearrangement, sequence reads were collapsed and filtered. For each sample, productive Simpson clonality was calculated by taking the square root of Simpson's diversity index across productive rearrangements. Entries here come from immuneACCESS through TCRdb and include only in-frame sequences with V and J called. Some clones fail to appear in such tables; in the studies checked, an unresolved V gene covers under half of the shortfall, and the cause of the remainder is unknown. D and trimming come from the DNA, and the V and J calls and clone size come from that table. This sample is represented by roughly 50,000 clones; 85% of them were singletons. The ten largest clones take up 9.5% to 13% of the sample.

Each collaborating institution followed its own protocols to collect whole blood in K2EDTA tubes. For TCRbeta analysis, collaborators shipped samples as frozen whole blood, isolated PBMCs, or DNA extracted from either of those sample types. This receptor chain uses TRBV19 and TRBJ2-7; possibly the D gene is TRBD2, per 5 matching bases. This TCR was recovered from a human donor in a cohort sampled during active COVID-19. The sample was peripheral blood. The DNA sequence is TGTGCCAGTAGTATATCCCCTCCTACTAGTGGCGAGCAGTACTTC. Its translation is CASSISPPTSGEQYF.